This TCR beta chain was profiled in a study of blood T cell repertoires in COVID-19. Sequencing was performed with immunoSEQ multiplex PCR; in TCRdb, only in-frame clones are kept and a portion is missing. The sample holds around 50,000 clones, approximately 90% seen once. The sequenced sample was peripheral blood. The sequence was obtained from a man in his 70s with acute or convalescent COVID-19.

For the CDR3, the DNA is TGTGCCAGCAGCTTGGTCAGGGCCGAGTCGGACACCATATATTTT. Its protein product is CASSLVRAESDTIYF. The rearrangement uses TRBV5-6 and TRBJ1-3, with D possibly being TRBD1 (5 bases). Trimming stripped 0 bases from V and 8 bases from J, with 15 bases between. This CDR3 comprises 15 residues. Germline values: CDR1 SGHDT, CDR2 YYEEEE.